This record covers a single T cell receptor beta chain. Its antigen is currently unknown. The data were taken from a study of shared clonotypes between healthy human individuals. Study findings and constraints: Naive subsets, compared against memory subsets, generally had larger estimated richness values.

Generated by immunoSEQ multiplex PCR, the TCRdb table keeps only in-frame clones and is missing some. The sample has some 2.1 million clones, 80% to 95% seen once. Trimming pared 5 bases from V and 7 bases from J, leaving 16 bases between. CDR1 and CDR2 from the germline V gene are SGHRS and YFSETQ. The CDR3 is made up of 13 amino acids. Naive CD8 cells, CD45RO-negative and positively selected for CCR7, excluded terminally differentiated effector memory CD45RA+ cells. The sequenced material came from naive CD8+ T cells from PBMCs. The sequence came from a man younger than 30 in good health. Some clones in this sample may be carry-over from other donors' samples. V and J are TRBV5-1 and TRBJ2-7, with D unresolved. CDR3 in DNA: TGCGCCAGCAGACCACCCCCCGAGGTAGAGCAGTACTTC. Its translation is CASRPPPEVEQYF.